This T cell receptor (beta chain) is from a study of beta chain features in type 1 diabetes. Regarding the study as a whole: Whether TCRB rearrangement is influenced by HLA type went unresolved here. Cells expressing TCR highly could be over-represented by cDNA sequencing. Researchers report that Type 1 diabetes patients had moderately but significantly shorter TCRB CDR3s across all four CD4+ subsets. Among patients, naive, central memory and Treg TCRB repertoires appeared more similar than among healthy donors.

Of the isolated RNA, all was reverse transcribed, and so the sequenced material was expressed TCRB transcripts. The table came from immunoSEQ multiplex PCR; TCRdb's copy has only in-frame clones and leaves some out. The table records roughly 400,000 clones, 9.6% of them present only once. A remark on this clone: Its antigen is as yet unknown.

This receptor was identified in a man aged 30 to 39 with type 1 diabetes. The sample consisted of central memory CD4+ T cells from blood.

The CDR3 DNA follows: TGCGCCAGCAGCCTCCACGACAGGGGGAAAGAGACCCAGTACTTC. It is translated as CASSLHDRGKETQYF. This sequence joins TRBV4-3 and TRBJ2-5; 9 positions match TRBD1. The CDR3 has 15 residues. Germline CDR1 is LGHNA and CDR2 is YSLEER. The trim removed 4 bases at V and 3 bases at J, leaving 6 bases unmatched.